This T cell receptor (beta chain) was profiled in a study of shared clonotypes between healthy human individuals. Sequencing used immunoSEQ multiplex PCR; TCRdb keeps in-frame clones, though not all of them. Among 2 million to 2.5 million clones listed, 85% to 95% were seen once. As for this clone: Compared with germline, one end of the junction differs, possibly owing to a read error.

Germline lookup yields CDR1 SSHAT and CDR2 FNYEAQ (reference sequence). The CDR3 is made up of 15 amino acids. The gene calls are TRBV7-7 and TRBJ2-2; D perhaps matches TRBD2 (6 bases). Sequencing used naive CD4+ T cells sorted from blood. Subset indicated: CD45RA+ positively selected. The clonotype was recovered from a man aged 18 to 35 in good health. CDR3 in DNA: TGTGCTAGCAGCTTACAATCCGGGAGTGGCGGGGAGCTGTTTTTT. Its protein is CASSLQSGSGGELFF.